The 13 T cell receptor beta chains below come from one sample, sequenced in a study of blood T cell repertoires in COVID-19. Measured with immunoSEQ multiplex PCR; TCRdb has only the in-frame clones, and not every one. There are just over 300,000 clones in the sample; about nine tenths occur only once, and 2% to 3% lies in the top ten. The sequenced material came from peripheral blood. These receptors all come from a man aged 18 to 30 with active or convalescent COVID-19.

The CDR3 sequence: CASSQTGGDGYTF. The CDR3 DNA is TGTGCCAGCTCGCAGACAGGGGGAGATGGCTACACCTTC. V gene TRBV18 combines with J gene TRBJ1-2; 9 positions match TRBD1. The V segment lost 6 bases and the J segment 6 bases; nucleotides outside the gene matches: 5. From germline, CDR1 is KGHSH and CDR2 LQKENI. The CDR3 is 13 residues long.

V usage is TRBV2 and J usage is TRBJ1-1; no clear D gene. V gave up 8 bases and J gave up 4 bases, with 17 bases separating them. This CDR3 contains 14 residues. Looked up from germline, CDR1 is SNHLY and CDR2 is FYNNEI. In DNA form, the CDR3 reads TGTGCCAGCGGTCCCAACACCAGAAGCACTGAAGCTTTCTTT. The encoded protein is CASGPNTRSTEAFF.

CDR3 sequence reads: CATSRKQPGQGIYEQYF. The DNA of the CDR3 is TGTGCCACCAGCAGGAAACAACCGGGACAGGGTATCTACGAGCAGTACTTC. The chain uses TRBV15 and TRBJ2-7; 9 bases agree with TRBD1. V lost 3 bases to trimming and J lost 3 bases; unmatched junction nucleotides: 12. From germline, CDR1 is LNHNV and CDR2 YYDKDF (reference sequence). The CDR3 covers 17 residues.

This clone has more than one count but fewer than ten. In DNA form, the CDR3 reads TGCAGTGCCAGTTCGGGGGATCAAGAGACCCAGTACTTC. Residues: CSASSGDQETQYF. The chain uses TRBV20-1 and TRBJ2-5; a weak D match, TRBD2 (6 bases). CDR3 length: 13 residues. Germline-derived CDR1 and CDR2 are DFQATT and SNEGSKA (reference sequence). Trimming took off 6 bases at V and 2 bases at J, with 13 bases between the two ends.

V and J are TRBV7-9 and TRBJ2-1, with D possibly being TRBD2 (6 bases). CDR1 is SEHNR and CDR2 is FQNEAQ in the germline V gene (reference sequence). The germline V and J ends were trimmed by 3 bases and 3 bases, with 9 bases remaining between them. The CDR3 sequence is 14 residues long. In DNA form, the CDR3 reads TGTGCCAGCAGCTTGTCCGGGAGCTACAATGAGCAGTTCTTC. The encoded protein is CASSLSGSYNEQFF.

The chain links TRBV15 to TRBJ2-1, with TRBD2 as a possible D gene (6 bases). The CDR3 sequence is 15 residues long. V was pared by 3 bases and J by 8 bases, with 17 bases between. The germline gives CDR1 LNHNV, CDR2 YYDKDF (reference sequence). The CDR3, as DNA: TGTGCCACCAGCAGTCGGATGGGGGGATTAGATGAGCAGTTCTTC. It encodes CATSSRMGGLDEQFF. The variable domain in full, with the rest retrieved from reference TRBV15 and TRBJ2-1, is DAMVIQNPRYQVTQFGKPVTLSCSQTLNHNVMYWYQQKSSQAPKLLFHYYDKDFNNEADTPDNFQSRRPNTSFCFLDIRSPGLGDTAMYLCATSSRMGGLDEQFFGPGTRLTVL.

J is TRBJ2-7 and V is TRBV6-6, with D possibly being TRBD2 (5 bases). Trimming shortened V by 7 bases and J by 1 base, and 8 bases separated the two germline ends. The CDR3 is 12 residues long. Germline CDR1 reads MNHNY; CDR2 reads SVGAGI (reference sequence). The CDR3 loop is CASTGESYEQYF. CDR3 in DNA: TGTGCCAGCACCGGGGAATCCTACGAGCAGTACTTC.

This chain joins TRBV27 and TRBJ2-1; D perhaps matches TRBD1 (6 bases). V dropped 5 bases and J dropped 10 bases, with 18 bases sitting between them. Germline assignment: CDR1 MNHEY and CDR2 SMNVEV (reference sequence). The CDR3 has 14 residues. For the CDR3, the DNA is TGTGCCAGCAGTCCACCGGGACACCAAAGGGAGCAGTTCTTC. It specifies CASSPPGHQREQFF.

This chain links TRBV27 with TRBJ2-2, with unresolved D. This CDR3 is built from 14 residues. Germline CDR1 is MNHEY and CDR2 is SMNVEV (reference sequence). V was pared by 5 bases and J by 4 bases, with 11 bases between. CDR3: CASSNLGPTGELFF. The CDR3 DNA sequence: TGTGCCAGCAGTAACCTCGGTCCCACCGGGGAGCTGTTTTTT.

V is TRBV7-8 and J is TRBJ1-5; weak D call: TRBD1 (6 bases). The CDR3 is 15 residues long. Germline V gene sequence: CDR1 SGHVS, CDR2 FQNEAQ. The ends were cut back, 5 bases at V and 4 bases at J, with 15 bases in the middle. The CDR3 sequence: CASSHGSQGNQPQHF. In DNA, the CDR3 is TGTGCCAGCAGCCATGGGTCACAGGGAAATCAGCCCCAGCATTTT.

V usage is TRBV6-5 and J usage is TRBJ2-7, with TRBD1 identical over 8 bases. V lost 6 bases and J lost 1; bases outside the gene matches: 8. The germline V gene encodes CDR1 MNHEY and CDR2 SVGAGI. CDR3 length equals 15 residues. The CDR3 spells CASSRGTGGSYEQYF. CDR3 DNA sequence: TGTGCCAGCAGCCGCGGGACAGGAGGTTCCTACGAGCAGTACTTC.

A few counts support this clone. V is TRBV6-2 or TRBV6-3 and J is TRBJ2-7; D unclear. The length of the CDR3 is 16 residues. Trimming removed 4 bases at V and 4 bases at J, with 20 bases between. CDR1 and CDR2 from the germline V gene are MNHEY and SVGEGT. CDR3 sequence: CASSFNVEENNYEQYF. The CDR3 nucleotides are TGTGCCAGCAGTTTTAATGTCGAGGAGAACAATTACGAGCAGTACTTC.

The chain recombines TRBV10-1 with TRBJ2-3; 7 bases are a match to TRBD2. The V and J ends lost 6 bases and 3 bases, in that order; junction bases with no gene match: 9. Germline CDR1 reads WNHNN; CDR2 reads SYGVQD (reference sequence). CDR3 length equals 15 residues. CDR3 bases: TGCGCCAGCAGCGACCGGCGGGGGAGGACAGATACGCAGTATTTT. It specifies CASSDRRGRTDTQYF.